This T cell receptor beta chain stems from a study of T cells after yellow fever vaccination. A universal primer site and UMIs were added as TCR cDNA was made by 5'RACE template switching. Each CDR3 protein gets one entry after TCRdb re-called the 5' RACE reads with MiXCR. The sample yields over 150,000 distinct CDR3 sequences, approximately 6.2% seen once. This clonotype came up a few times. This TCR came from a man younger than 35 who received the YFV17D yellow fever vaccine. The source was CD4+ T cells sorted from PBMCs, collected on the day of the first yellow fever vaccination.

The CDR3 DNA follows: TGTGCCAGCAGTTCATGGACCCAAACAGATACGCAGTATTTT. Translating it yields CASSSWTQTDTQYF. The chain couples TRBV12-3 or TRBV12-4 to TRBJ2-3; D unresolved. The CDR3 runs to 14 residues. V was cut by 4 bases and J by 3 bases, with 11 bases left in between.